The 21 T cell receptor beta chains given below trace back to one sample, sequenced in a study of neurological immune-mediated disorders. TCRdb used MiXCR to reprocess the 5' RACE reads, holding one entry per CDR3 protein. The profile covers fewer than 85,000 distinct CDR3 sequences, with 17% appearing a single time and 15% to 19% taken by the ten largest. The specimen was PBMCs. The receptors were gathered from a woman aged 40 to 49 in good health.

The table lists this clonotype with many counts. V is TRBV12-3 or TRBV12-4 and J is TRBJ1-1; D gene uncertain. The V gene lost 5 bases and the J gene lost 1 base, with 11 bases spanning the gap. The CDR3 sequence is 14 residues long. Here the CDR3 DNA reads TGTGCCAGCAGTCCCTTAAGACAGAACACTGAAGCTTTCTTT. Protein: CASSPLRQNTEAFF.

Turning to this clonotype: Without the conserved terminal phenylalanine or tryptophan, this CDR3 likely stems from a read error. This CDR3 reads CASSLGRRNNSPLHY. CDR3 bases: TGCGCCAGCAGCTTGGGGCGACGGAACAATTCACCCCTCCACTAT. V and J are TRBV5-1 and TRBJ1-6, with D uncertain. The CDR3 extends over 15 amino acids. Germline lookup yields CDR1 SGHRS and CDR2 YFSETQ. V was clipped by 0 bases and J by 7 bases, with 11 bases between them.

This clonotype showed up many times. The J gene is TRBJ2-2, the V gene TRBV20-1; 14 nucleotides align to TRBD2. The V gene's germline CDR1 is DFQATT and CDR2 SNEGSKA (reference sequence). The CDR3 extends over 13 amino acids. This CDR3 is CSTGTSGGGELFF. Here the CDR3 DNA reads TGCAGCACGGGGACTAGCGGGGGCGGGGAGCTGTTTTTT.

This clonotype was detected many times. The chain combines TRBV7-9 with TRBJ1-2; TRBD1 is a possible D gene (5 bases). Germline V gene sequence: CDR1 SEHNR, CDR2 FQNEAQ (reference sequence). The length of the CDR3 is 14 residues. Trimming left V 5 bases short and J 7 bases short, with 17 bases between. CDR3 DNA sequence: TGTGCCAGCAGCCACCTACGTGCGCAGGGTGGCTACACCTTC. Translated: CASSHLRAQGGYTF. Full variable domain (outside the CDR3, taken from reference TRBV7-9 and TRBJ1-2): DTGVSQNPRHKITKRGQNVTFRCDPISEHNRLYWYRQTLGQGPEFLTYFQNEAQLEKSRLLSDRFSAERPKGSFSTLEIQRTEQGDSAMYLCASSHLRAQGGYTFGSGTRLTVV.

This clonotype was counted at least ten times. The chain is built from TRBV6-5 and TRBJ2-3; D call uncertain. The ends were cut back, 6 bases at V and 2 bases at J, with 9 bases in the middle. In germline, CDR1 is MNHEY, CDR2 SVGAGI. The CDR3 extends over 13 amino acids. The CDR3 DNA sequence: TGTGCCAGCAGCTCGACAACCACAGATACGCAGTATTTT. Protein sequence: CASSSTTTDTQYF.

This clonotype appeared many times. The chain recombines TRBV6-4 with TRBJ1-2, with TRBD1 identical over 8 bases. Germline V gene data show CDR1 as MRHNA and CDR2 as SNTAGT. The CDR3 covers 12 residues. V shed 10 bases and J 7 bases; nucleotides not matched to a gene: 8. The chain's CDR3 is CATQGQDFGYTF. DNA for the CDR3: TGTGCCACCCAGGGACAGGACTTTGGCTACACCTTC.

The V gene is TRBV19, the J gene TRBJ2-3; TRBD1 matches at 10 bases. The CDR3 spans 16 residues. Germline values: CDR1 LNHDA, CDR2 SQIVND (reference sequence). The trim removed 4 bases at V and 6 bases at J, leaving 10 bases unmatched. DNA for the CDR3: TGTGCCAGTAGTAATTGGGACAGGGGTGTTAGGGATACGCAGTATTTT. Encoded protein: CASSNWDRGVRDTQYF.

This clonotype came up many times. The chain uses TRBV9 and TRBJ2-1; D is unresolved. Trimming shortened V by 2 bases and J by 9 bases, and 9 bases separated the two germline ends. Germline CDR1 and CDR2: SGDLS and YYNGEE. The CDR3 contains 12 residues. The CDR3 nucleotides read TGTGCCAGCAGCGTTGGGGTCACTGAGCAGTTCTTC. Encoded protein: CASSVGVTEQFF.

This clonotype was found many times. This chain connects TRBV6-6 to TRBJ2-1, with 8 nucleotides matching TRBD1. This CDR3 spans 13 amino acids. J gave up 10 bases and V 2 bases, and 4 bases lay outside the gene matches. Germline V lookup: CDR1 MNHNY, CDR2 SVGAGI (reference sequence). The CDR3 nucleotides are TGTGCCAGCAGTTACGCGGCAGGGGGCGAGCAGTTCTTC. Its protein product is CASSYAAGGEQFF.

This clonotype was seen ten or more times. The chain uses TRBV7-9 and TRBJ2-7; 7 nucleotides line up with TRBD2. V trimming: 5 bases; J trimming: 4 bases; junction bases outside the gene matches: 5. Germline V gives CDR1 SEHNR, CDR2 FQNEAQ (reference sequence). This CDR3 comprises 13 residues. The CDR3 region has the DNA TGTGCCAGCAGCCCCGTTAGCGGGTACGAGCAGTACTTC. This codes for CASSPVSGYEQYF.

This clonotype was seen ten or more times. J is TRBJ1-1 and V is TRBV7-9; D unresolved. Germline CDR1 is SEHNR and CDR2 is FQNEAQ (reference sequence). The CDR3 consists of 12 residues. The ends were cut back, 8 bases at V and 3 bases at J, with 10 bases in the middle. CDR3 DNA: TGTGCCAGCTCTCGGGGTGACACTGAAGCTTTCTTT. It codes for CASSRGDTEAFF.

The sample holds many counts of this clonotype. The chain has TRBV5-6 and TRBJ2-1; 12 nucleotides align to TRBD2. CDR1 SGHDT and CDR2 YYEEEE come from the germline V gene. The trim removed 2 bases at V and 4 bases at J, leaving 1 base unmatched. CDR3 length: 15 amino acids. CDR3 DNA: TGTGCCAGCAGCTTCGGGACTAGCGGGTACAATGAGCAGTTCTTC. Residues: CASSFGTSGYNEQFF.

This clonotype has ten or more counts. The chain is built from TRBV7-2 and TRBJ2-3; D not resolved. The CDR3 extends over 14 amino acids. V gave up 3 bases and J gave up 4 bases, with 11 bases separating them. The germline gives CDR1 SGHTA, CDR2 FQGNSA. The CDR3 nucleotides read TGTGCCAGCAGCTTCCCGACGGGCGCAGATACGCAGTATTTT. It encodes CASSFPTGADTQYF.

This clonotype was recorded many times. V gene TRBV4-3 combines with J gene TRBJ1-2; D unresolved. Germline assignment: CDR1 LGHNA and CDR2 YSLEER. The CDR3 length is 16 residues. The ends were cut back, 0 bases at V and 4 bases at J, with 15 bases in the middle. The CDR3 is CASSQDSQAEIYGYTF. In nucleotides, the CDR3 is TGCGCCAGCAGCCAAGATTCCCAGGCGGAGATCTATGGCTACACCTTC.

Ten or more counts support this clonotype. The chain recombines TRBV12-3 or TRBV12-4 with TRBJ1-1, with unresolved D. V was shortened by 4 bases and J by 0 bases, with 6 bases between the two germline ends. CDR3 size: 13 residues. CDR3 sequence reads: CASSSNVNTEAFF. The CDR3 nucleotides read TGTGCCAGCAGTTCCAACGTGAACACTGAAGCTTTCTTT.

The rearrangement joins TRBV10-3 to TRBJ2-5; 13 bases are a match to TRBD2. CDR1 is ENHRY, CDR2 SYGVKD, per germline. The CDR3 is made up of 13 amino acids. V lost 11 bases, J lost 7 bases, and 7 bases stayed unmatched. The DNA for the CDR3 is TGTGCCGCCGGGACTAGCGGGGAACCGACCCAGTACTTC. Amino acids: CAAGTSGEPTQYF.

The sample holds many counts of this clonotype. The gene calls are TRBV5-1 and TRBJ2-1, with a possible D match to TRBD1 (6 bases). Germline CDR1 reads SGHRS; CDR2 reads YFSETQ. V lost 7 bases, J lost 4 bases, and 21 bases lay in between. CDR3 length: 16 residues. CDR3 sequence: CASSAIPQGRYNEQFF. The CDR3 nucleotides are TGCGCCAGCTCAGCGATCCCACAGGGAAGGTACAATGAGCAGTTCTTC.

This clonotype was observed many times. The chain's CDR3 is CSARDGGGNQPQHF. The CDR3, as DNA: TGCAGTGCTAGAGATGGGGGGGGCAATCAGCCCCAGCATTTT. The rearrangement links TRBV20-1 to TRBJ1-5; a weak D match, TRBD1 (5 bases). The CDR3 runs to 14 residues. V lost 0 bases to trimming and J lost 2 bases, with 8 bases between them. Germline V CDR1 and CDR2: DFQATT, SNEGSKA (reference sequence).

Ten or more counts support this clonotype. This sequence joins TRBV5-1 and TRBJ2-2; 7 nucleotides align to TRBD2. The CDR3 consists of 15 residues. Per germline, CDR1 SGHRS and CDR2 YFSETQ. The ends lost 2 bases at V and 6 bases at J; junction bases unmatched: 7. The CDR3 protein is CASSFGPAGSGELFF. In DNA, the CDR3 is TGCGCCAGCAGCTTTGGTCCAGCGGGGTCCGGGGAGCTGTTTTTT. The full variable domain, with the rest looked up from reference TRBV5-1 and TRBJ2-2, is KAGVTQTPRYLIKTRGQQVTLSCSPISGHRSVSWYQQTPGQGLQFLFEYFSETQRNKGNFPGRFSGRQFSNSRSEMNVSTLELGDSALYLCASSFGPAGSGELFFGEGSRLTVL.

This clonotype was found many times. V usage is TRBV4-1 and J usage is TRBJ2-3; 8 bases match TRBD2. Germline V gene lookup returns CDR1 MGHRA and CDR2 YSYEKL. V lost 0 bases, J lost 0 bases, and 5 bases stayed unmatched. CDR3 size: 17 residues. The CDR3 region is CASSQDHGGGSTDTQYF. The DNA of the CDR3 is TGCGCCAGCAGCCAAGATCATGGCGGGGGGAGCACAGATACGCAGTATTTT.

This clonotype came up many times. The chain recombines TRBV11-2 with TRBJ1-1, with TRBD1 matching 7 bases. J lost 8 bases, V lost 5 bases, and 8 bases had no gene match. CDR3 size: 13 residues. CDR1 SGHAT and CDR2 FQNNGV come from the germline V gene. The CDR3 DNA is TGTGCCAGCAGCGCGACAGGGTGGCCCGAAGCTTTCTTT. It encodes CASSATGWPEAFF.